The 7 T cell receptor beta chains given below trace back to one sample, sequenced in a study of blood T cell repertoires in COVID-19. The table came from immunoSEQ multiplex PCR; TCRdb's copy has only in-frame clones and leaves some out. The sample consists of some 170,000 clones, 82% of them appearing once. Sequenced: peripheral blood. These receptors were collected from a woman in her seventies with acute or convalescent COVID-19.

V is TRBV28 and J is TRBJ1-2; D not resolved. Germline V gene data show CDR1 as MDHEN and CDR2 as SYDVKM. The CDR3 runs 13 residues. The V end was cut by 6 bases, the J end by 4 bases, with 12 bases between. For the CDR3, the DNA is TGTGCCAGCAGCGGCCGGAGCTTCTATGGCTACACCTTC. This codes for CASSGRSFYGYTF.

The rearrangement uses TRBV2 and TRBJ2-3; 12 bases fit TRBD2. CDR1 and CDR2 (germline): SNHLY, FYNNEI. This CDR3 contains 14 residues. V shed 7 bases, J shed 4 bases, and the junction held 3 bases outside the gene matches. The DNA of the CDR3 is TGTGCCAGCATAGGACTAGCGGGATCAGATACGCAGTATTTT. Its translation: CASIGLAGSDTQYF.

The chain is built from TRBV9 and TRBJ2-3; 8 nucleotides agree with TRBD2. The CDR3 contains 14 residues. J gave up 0 bases and V 5 bases, and 2 bases lay outside the gene matches. Germline V gene data show CDR1 as SGDLS and CDR2 as YYNGEE. CDR3 loop: CASSTSGSTDTQYF. Written as DNA, the CDR3 is TGTGCCAGCAGTACTAGCGGAAGCACAGATACGCAGTATTTT.

The gene calls are TRBV5-1 and TRBJ2-2; D unclear. This CDR3 is built from 16 residues. Trimming cost V 0 bases and J 0 bases, with 9 bases left between them. Germline V lookup: CDR1 SGHRS, CDR2 YFSETQ. CDR3 amino acids: CASSLAPGSNTGELFF. In DNA, the CDR3 is TGCGCCAGCAGCTTGGCCCCAGGCTCGAACACCGGGGAGCTGTTTTTT.

The gene calls are TRBV7-4 and TRBJ1-3; D uncertain. Between the trimmed V and J ends, which lost 5 bases and 0 bases, there was a span of 17 bases. This CDR3 comprises 17 residues. Germline-derived CDR1 and CDR2 are SGHVT and SQSDAQ. The DNA for the CDR3 is TGTGCCAGCAGCCCCGAGGTCAGATTGAACTCTGGAAACACCATATATTTT. Protein product: CASSPEVRLNSGNTIYF.

A word on this clone: Compared with germline, one end of the junction differs, possibly owing to a read error. The chain couples TRBV7-7 to TRBJ2-5; 10 bases map to TRBD2. Germline V gene data show CDR1 as SSHAT and CDR2 as FNYEAQ (reference sequence). The CDR3 extends over 14 amino acids. CDR3 residues: CASSSQTSGETQYF. The DNA of the CDR3 is TGTGCTAGCAGCTCCCAGACTAGCGGGGAGACCCAGTACTTC. The entire variable domain, with the rest obtained from reference TRBV7-7 and TRBJ2-5, is as follows: GAGVSQSPRYKVTKRGQDVTLRCDPISSHATLYWYQQALGQGPEFLTYFNYEAQPDKSGLPSDRFSAERPEGSISTLTIQRTEQRDSAMYRCASSSQTSGETQYFGPGTRLLVL.

The chain carries TRBV24-1 and TRBJ1-5; possibly TRBD1 for D (5 bases). This CDR3 contains 13 residues. Germline V lookup: CDR1 KGHDR, CDR2 SFDVKD. V was shortened by 3 bases and J by 7 bases, with 9 bases between the two germline ends. This CDR3 is CATSDDQGQPQHF. CDR3 nucleotides: TGTGCCACCAGTGATGATCAGGGACAGCCCCAGCATTTT.